The 28 T cell receptor beta chains below come from one sample, sequenced in a study of T cell changes during pregnancy in multiple sclerosis. Profiled with immunoSEQ multiplex PCR; TCRdb holds only in-frame clones, not every one. The table records 58,000 or so clones, around 89% of them present only once. This material consisted of peripheral blood, taken after pregnancy. Every receptor here comes from a female donor with multiple sclerosis, enrolled in a pregnancy study.

The CDR3 DNA reads TGTGCCAGCAGTTCTCCGGGACAGGGTAGTGGCTACACCTTC. Its translation is CASSSPGQGSGYTF. The gene calls are TRBV28 and TRBJ1-2; 9 nucleotides agree with TRBD1. CDR3 length equals 14 residues. The V gene end was trimmed by 4 bases and the J gene end by 7 bases; junction bases not matched to a gene: 7. Germline CDR1 is MDHEN and CDR2 is SYDVKM.

The chain carries TRBV23-1 and TRBJ2-3; TRBD1 matches 9 bases. TRBV23-1 has ORF status, its function being uncertain. The CDR3 totals 14 residues. Losses at the gene ends were 8 bases for V and 3 bases for J; bases not matched to a gene: 6. This CDR3 is CASPGDRETDTQYF. CDR3 bases: TGCGCCAGCCCCGGGGACAGGGAGACAGATACGCAGTATTTT.

CDR3 coding DNA: TGCGCCAGCACTCGGGGGGGGGCCCACGGAGATACGCAGTATTTT. Translation gives CASTRGGAHGDTQYF. The V gene is TRBV5-1, the J gene TRBJ2-3; 8 bases are a match to TRBD2. CDR3 length: 15 amino acids. J gave up 5 bases and V 6 bases, and 11 bases lay outside the gene matches. Per germline, CDR1 SGHRS and CDR2 YFSETQ.

The V call is TRBV30, the J call TRBJ1-5; possibly TRBD1 for D (6 bases). Between the trimmed V and J ends, which lost 6 bases and 6 bases, there was a span of 18 bases. From germline, CDR1 is GTSNPN and CDR2 SVGIG (reference sequence). The CDR3 totals 14 residues. The CDR3 DNA reads TGTGCCTGTACGGGGGGGGCAGGTGGTCAGCCCCAGCATTTT. This sequence encodes CACTGGAGGQPQHF.

The chain couples TRBV6-5 to TRBJ1-2; 8 nucleotides line up with TRBD1. J gave up 4 bases and V 2 bases, and 6 bases lay outside the gene matches. Germline V gene sequence: CDR1 MNHEY, CDR2 SVGAGI. The CDR3 loop spans 15 amino acids. As DNA, the CDR3 is TGTGCCAGCAGTTACGCGACTGGACAGGGCTATGGCTACACCTTC. Translated, it gives CASSYATGQGYGYTF.

The chain carries TRBV5-1 and TRBJ2-1; TRBD2 matches at 10 bases. The trim removed 4 bases at V and 9 bases at J, leaving 7 bases unmatched. The CDR3 sequence is 14 residues long. In germline, CDR1 is SGHRS, CDR2 YFSETQ. CDR3 coding DNA: TGCGCCAGCAGCCCCACACTAGCGGGGACTGAGCAGTTCTTC. The encoded protein is CASSPTLAGTEQFF.

This chain joins TRBV15 and TRBJ2-2; D not certain. The CDR3 is 15 residues long. Trimming cost V 4 bases and J 1 base, with 10 bases left between them. Germline-derived CDR1 and CDR2 are LNHNV and YYDKDF (reference sequence). The CDR3 spells CATSISSMNTGELFF. Here the CDR3 DNA reads TGTGCCACCAGCATAAGCTCGATGAACACCGGGGAGCTGTTTTTT. The full variable domain, in which reference TRBV15 and TRBJ2-2 provide the parts outside the CDR3, is DAMVIQNPRYQVTQFGKPVTLSCSQTLNHNVMYWYQQKSSQAPKLLFHYYDKDFNNEADTPDNFQSRRPNTSFCFLDIRSPGLGDTAMYLCATSISSMNTGELFFGEGSRLTVL.

The CDR3 spells CASSLLLAGGYEQFF. The CDR3 DNA reads TGTGCCAGCAGCTTACTGCTAGCGGGGGGGTATGAGCAGTTCTTC. V usage is TRBV7-2 and J usage is TRBJ2-1; the match to TRBD2 covers 12 bases. V lost 2 bases, J lost 8 bases, and 4 bases stayed unmatched. The CDR3 is 15 amino acids. Per the germline V gene, CDR1 is SGHTA and CDR2 is FQGNSA.

The gene calls are TRBV27 and TRBJ2-2, with 10 positions matching TRBD2. Germline CDR1 reads MNHEY; CDR2 reads SMNVEV (reference sequence). With V trimmed by 0 bases and J by 4 bases, 8 bases remained unmatched. CDR3 length: 18 amino acids. The CDR3: CASSLSALAGTSTGELFF. The DNA of the CDR3 is TGTGCCAGCAGTTTATCAGCACTAGCGGGGACAAGCACCGGGGAGCTGTTTTTT.

This chain connects TRBV7-8 to TRBJ1-1; a weak D match, TRBD1 (6 bases). The V gene lost 4 bases and the J gene lost 7 bases, with 13 bases spanning the gap. Germline V gene sequence: CDR1 SGHVS, CDR2 FQNEAQ. CDR3 length: 13 amino acids. This CDR3 is CASSSTWDNEAFF. DNA of the CDR3: TGTGCCAGCAGCTCAACCTGGGACAATGAAGCTTTCTTT.

V gene TRBV6-4 combines with J gene TRBJ2-1; TRBD2 agrees at 10 bases. V shed 2 bases, J shed 2 bases, and the junction held 0 bases outside the gene matches. The CDR3 runs 15 residues. The germline V gene encodes CDR1 MRHNA and CDR2 SNTAGT. In DNA, the CDR3 is TGTGCCAGCAGTGACAGCGGGGGGGCCTACAATGAGCAGTTCTTC. Amino acid sequence: CASSDSGGAYNEQFF.

This chain links TRBV4-1 with TRBJ2-3; a weak D match, TRBD1 (6 bases). CDR1 MGHRA and CDR2 YSYEKL come from the germline V gene. The germline V and J ends were trimmed by 6 bases and 2 bases, with 15 bases remaining between them. This CDR3 region has 15 residues. The CDR3, as DNA: TGCGCCAGCAGGGGACAAGCGGTCTCCACAGATACGCAGTATTTT. Translated: CASRGQAVSTDTQYF.

The J gene is TRBJ1-2, the V gene TRBV5-6; D not resolved. CDR1 is SGHDT, CDR2 YYEEEE, per germline. With 2 bases removed from V and 3 bases from J, the gap between germline ends came to 5 bases. The CDR3 runs 12 residues. The CDR3 spells CASSFVDYGYTF. In DNA form, the CDR3 reads TGTGCCAGCAGCTTCGTTGACTATGGCTACACCTTC.

This chain connects TRBV4-1 to TRBJ2-3, with a weak D call TRBD1 (5 bases). The CDR3 is made up of 15 amino acids. CDR1 and CDR2 from the germline V gene are MGHRA and YSYEKL. V lost 1 base, J lost 4 bases, and 12 bases lay in between. The CDR3, as DNA: TGCGCCAGCAGCCAAGTCCACAGGAGTCCAGATACGCAGTATTTT. This sequence encodes CASSQVHRSPDTQYF.

CDR3 DNA: TGTGCCAGCAGCTTGTCGGTCGCCAAAAACATTCAGTACTTC. Its translation: CASSLSVAKNIQYF. The chain couples TRBV5-6 to TRBJ2-4; D is uncertain. The ends were cut back, 1 base at V and 1 base at J, with 6 bases in the middle. The CDR3 runs 14 residues. CDR1 SGHDT and CDR2 YYEEEE come from the germline V gene.

This clone occurred a few times. The rearrangement links TRBV6-6 to TRBJ2-1, with TRBD2 matching 8 bases. Trimming at V came to 4 bases and at J to 12 bases, leaving 11 bases not matched to a gene. Germline CDR1 MNHNY, CDR2 SVGAGI (reference sequence). The CDR3 totals 14 residues. The CDR3 reads CASSSSGPGGGQFF. The CDR3 bases are TGTGCCAGCAGTTCTAGCGGGCCGGGGGGCGGGCAGTTCTTC.

The genes are TRBV10-3 and TRBJ2-5; no clear D gene. V was pared by 4 bases and J by 3 bases, with 9 bases between. This CDR3 has 13 amino acids. Looked up from germline, CDR1 is ENHRY and CDR2 is SYGVKD. In DNA form, the CDR3 reads TGTGCCATCAGTGGCCAGAATGAAGAGACCCAGTACTTC. It yields the protein CAISGQNEETQYF.

The V and J genes are TRBV9 and TRBJ2-5; D possibly corresponds to TRBD2 (6 bases). From germline, CDR1 is SGDLS and CDR2 YYNGEE. Trimming took off 0 bases at V and 5 bases at J, with 20 bases between the two ends. The CDR3 spans 17 residues. CDR3: CASSVGATRGGSETQYF. The DNA for the CDR3 is TGTGCCAGCAGCGTAGGAGCAACGCGGGGAGGCTCGGAGACCCAGTACTTC. Using reference TRBV9 and TRBJ2-5 for the parts outside the CDR3, the full variable domain is DSGVTQTPKHLITATGQRVTLRCSPRSGDLSVYWYQQSLDQGLQFLIQYYNGEERAKGNILERFSAQQFPDLHSELNLSSLELGDSALYFCASSVGATRGGSETQYFGPGTRLLVL.

The chain carries TRBV29-1 and TRBJ2-1, with D unclear. The germline CDR1 and CDR2 sequences are SQVTM and ANQGSEA. The V end lost 1 base, the J end lost 0 bases, and 10 bases lay between the germline ends. The CDR3 length is 15 residues. The CDR3 is CSVEGVPPSYNEQFF. As DNA, the CDR3 is TGCAGCGTTGAAGGCGTGCCACCCTCCTACAATGAGCAGTTCTTC.

The gene calls are TRBV7-2 and TRBJ2-2, with D uncertain. Trimming stripped 2 bases from V and 0 bases from J, with 13 bases between. The CDR3 is 17 residues long. The germline V gene encodes CDR1 SGHTA and CDR2 FQGNSA. This CDR3 is CASSLHPAAPNTGELFF. In DNA, the CDR3 is TGTGCCAGCAGCTTACATCCGGCAGCGCCGAACACCGGGGAGCTGTTTTTT.

The rearrangement links TRBV5-8 to TRBJ2-5; 9 nucleotides line up with TRBD1. Per germline, CDR1 SGHTS and CDR2 YDEGEE. The V segment lost 2 bases and the J segment 5 bases; nucleotides outside the gene matches: 16. This CDR3 is built from 18 residues. The CDR3, as DNA: TGTGCCAGCAGCTTTGGGACAGGGCTATGGGGTACTGGGGAGACCCAGTACTTC. Translating gives CASSFGTGLWGTGETQYF.

The V and J genes are TRBV4-1 and TRBJ1-1, with 8 bases matching TRBD1. The CDR3 has 14 amino acids. Germline V gene sequence: CDR1 MGHRA, CDR2 YSYEKL. After removal of 4 bases from V and 5 bases from J, the junction contained 6 bases not matched to a gene. DNA of the CDR3: TGCGCCAGCAGCCCGCGGACAGGGCCAACTGAAGCTTTCTTT. Translated: CASSPRTGPTEAFF.

The J gene is TRBJ1-6, the V gene TRBV5-1, with unresolved D. The CDR3 is 15 amino acids. V was trimmed by 4 bases and J by 2 bases, leaving 10 bases between them. Per the germline V gene, CDR1 is SGHRS and CDR2 is YFSETQ. The CDR3 DNA reads as TGCGCCAGCAGCGGCGAGGGCCCCTATAATTCACCCCTCCACTTT. Amino acid sequence: CASSGEGPYNSPLHF.

CDR3 in DNA: TGTGCCACCAGCAGAGTTACAGATACCTCCCAGCCCCAGCATTTT. It encodes CATSRVTDTSQPQHF. J is TRBJ1-5 and V is TRBV15; D ambiguous. The CDR3 is 15 amino acids. Germline V gives CDR1 LNHNV, CDR2 YYDKDF (reference sequence). The V end lost 1 base, the J end lost 7 bases, and 14 bases lay between the germline ends. Full variable domain (outside the CDR3, taken from reference TRBV15 and TRBJ1-5): DAMVIQNPRYQVTQFGKPVTLSCSQTLNHNVMYWYQQKSSQAPKLLFHYYDKDFNNEADTPDNFQSRRPNTSFCFLDIRSPGLGDTAMYLCATSRVTDTSQPQHFGDGTRLSIL.

The chain uses TRBV29-1 and TRBJ2-5, with D possibly TRBD1 on 5 matching bases. Looked up from germline, CDR1 is SQVTM and CDR2 is ANQGSEA. CDR3 size: 13 residues. The germline V and J ends were trimmed by 4 bases and 4 bases, with 13 bases remaining between them. DNA of the CDR3: TGCAGCGTTGTAGTGGCAGGGTCAGAGACCCAGTACTTC. It translates to CSVVVAGSETQYF.

The chain recombines TRBV19 with TRBJ2-7, with D perhaps TRBD1 (5 bases). The germline V gene has CDR1 LNHDA and CDR2 SQIVND (reference sequence). Trimming pared 4 bases from V and 4 bases from J, leaving 8 bases between. CDR3 length: 12 residues. The CDR3, as DNA: TGTGCCAGTAGTACTTCAGGGTACGAGCAGTACTTC. Its translation: CASSTSGYEQYF.

This chain uses TRBV18 with TRBJ2-7; TRBD1 agrees at 7 bases. In germline, CDR1 is KGHSH, CDR2 LQKENI. CDR3 length equals 14 residues. V trimming: 6 bases; J trimming: 9 bases; junction bases outside the gene matches: 14. As DNA, the CDR3 is TGTGCCAGCTCCCCCCCAACGAGGGGGCAAGGGCAGTACTTC. Encoded protein: CASSPPTRGQGQYF.

The chain joins TRBV5-6 to TRBJ1-4; TRBD1 aligns across 9 bases. Losses at the gene ends were 0 bases for V and 0 bases for J; bases not matched to a gene: 3. Germline V gene lookup returns CDR1 SGHDT and CDR2 YYEEEE. The CDR3 is 17 amino acids. CDR3 region: CASSLVDRGATNEKLFF. The CDR3 region has the DNA TGTGCCAGCAGCTTGGTGGACAGGGGAGCAACTAATGAAAAACTGTTTTTT. Combining the CDR3 with reference TRBV5-6 and TRBJ1-4 gives the whole variable domain DAGVTQSPTHLIKTRGQQVTLRCSPKSGHDTVSWYQQALGQGPQFIFQYYEEEERQRGNFPDRFSGHQFPNYSSELNVNALLLGDSALYLCASSLVDRGATNEKLFFGSGTQLSVL.